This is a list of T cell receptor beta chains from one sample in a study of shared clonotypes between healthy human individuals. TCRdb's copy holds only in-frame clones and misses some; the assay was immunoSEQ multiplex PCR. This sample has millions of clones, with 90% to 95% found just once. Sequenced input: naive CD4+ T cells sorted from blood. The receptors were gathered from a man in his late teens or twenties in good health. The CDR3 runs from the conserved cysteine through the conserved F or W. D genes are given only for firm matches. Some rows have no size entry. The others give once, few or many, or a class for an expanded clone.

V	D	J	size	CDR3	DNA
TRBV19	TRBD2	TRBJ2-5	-	CASSTTSGDQETQYF	TGTGCCAGTAGTACGACTAGCGGGGACCAAGAGACCCAGTACTTC
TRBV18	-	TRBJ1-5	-	CASSAGVGVNQPQHF	TGTGCCAGCTCAGCGGGAGTTGGGGTTAATCAGCCCCAGCATTTT
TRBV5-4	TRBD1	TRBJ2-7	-	CASSSPGQGSYEQYF	TGTGCCAGCAGCTCACCGGGACAGGGCTCCTACGAGCAGTACTTC
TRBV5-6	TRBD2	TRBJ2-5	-	CASTLGGGEETQYF	TGTGCCAGCACCCTGGGGGGGGGTGAAGAGACCCAGTACTTC
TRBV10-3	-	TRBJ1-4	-	CAISDGTDSGGKLFF	TGTGCCATCAGTGATGGGACCGACTCTGGAGGAAAACTGTTTTTT
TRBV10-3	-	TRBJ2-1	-	CAISELMDGVSEQFF	TGTGCCATCAGTGAGCTGATGGACGGGGTGAGCGAGCAGTTCTTC
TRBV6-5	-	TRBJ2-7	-	CASSLGPTYEQYF	TGTGCCAGCAGTTTGGGACCCACCTACGAGCAGTACTTC
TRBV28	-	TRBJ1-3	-	CASSLGQRLTPGNTIYF	TGTGCCAGCAGTTTAGGACAGAGACTTACCCCGGGAAACACCATATATTTT
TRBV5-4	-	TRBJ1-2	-	CASSFMGGWYYGYTF	TGTGCCAGCAGCTTTATGGGAGGTTGGTACTATGGCTACACCTTC
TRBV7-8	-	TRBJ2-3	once	CASSLVGGRTDTQYF	TGTGCCAGCAGCTTAGTGGGCGGGCGCACAGATACGCAGTATTTT
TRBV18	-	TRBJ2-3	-	CASSASTDTQYF	TGTGCCAGCAGCGCTAGCACAGATACGCAGTATTTT
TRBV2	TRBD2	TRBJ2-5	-	CASSTSGGSQETQYF	TGTGCCAGCAGTACTAGCGGGGGGTCCCAAGAGACCCAGTACTTC
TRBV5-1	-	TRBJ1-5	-	CASSLGGGSNQPQHF	TGCGCCAGCAGCTTGGGAGGGGGGAGCAATCAGCCCCAGCATTTT
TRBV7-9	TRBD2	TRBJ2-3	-	CASSATTSGSTDTQYF	TGTGCCAGCAGCGCCACCACTAGCGGGAGCACAGATACGCAGTATTTT
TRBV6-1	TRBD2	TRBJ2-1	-	CASSLQTSAYNEQFF	TGTGCCAGCAGTCTGCAGACTAGCGCTTACAATGAGCAGTTCTTC
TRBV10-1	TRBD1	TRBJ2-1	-	CASSGNLGQGGNEQFF	TGCGCCAGCAGTGGCAACCTCGGACAGGGGGGCAATGAGCAGTTCTTC
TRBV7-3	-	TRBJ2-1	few	CASSLNGEQFF	TGTGCCAGCAGCTTAAATGGTGAGCAGTTCTTC
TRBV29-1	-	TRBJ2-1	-	CSVGPNSPNEQFF	TGCAGCGTTGGCCCGAACAGCCCCAATGAGCAGTTCTTC
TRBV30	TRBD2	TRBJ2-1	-	CAWSGGRTSGLKPYNEQFF	TGTGCCTGGAGTGGTGGCCGGACTAGCGGGTTGAAGCCCTACAATGAGCAGTTCTTC
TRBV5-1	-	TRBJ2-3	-	CASSLAPGGADTQYF	TGCGCCAGCAGCTTGGCCCCGGGGGGCGCAGATACGCAGTATTTT
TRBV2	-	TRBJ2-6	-	CAGLTGPSGANVLTF	TGTGCCGGATTGACAGGTCCCTCTGGGGCCAACGTCCTGACTTTC
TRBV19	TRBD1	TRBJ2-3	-	CASNRDRGHEDTQYF	TGTGCCAGCAACCGGGACAGGGGGCATGAAGATACGCAGTATTTT
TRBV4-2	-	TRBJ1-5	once	CASSQDYESAGPQHF	TGTGCCAGCAGCCAAGATTATGAATCGGCAGGGCCCCAGCATTTT
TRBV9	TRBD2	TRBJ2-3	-	CASSKGLGPDTQYF	TGTGCCAGCAGCAAGGGACTAGGCCCAGATACGCAGTATTTT
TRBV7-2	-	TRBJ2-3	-	CASSLGGAGNTQYF	TGTGCCAGCAGCTTAGGGGGGGCTGGGAATACGCAGTATTTT
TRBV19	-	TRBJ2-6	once	CASMGGHLSGANVLTF	TGTGCCAGTATGGGGGGGCATCTCTCTGGGGCCAACGTCCTGACTTTC
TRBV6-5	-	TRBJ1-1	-	CASSWGQNTEAFF	TGTGCCAGCAGTTGGGGACAGAACACTGAAGCTTTCTTT
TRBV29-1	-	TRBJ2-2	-	CSARGTVNTGELFF	TGCAGCGCCCGGGGGACGGTGAACACCGGGGAGCTGTTTTTT
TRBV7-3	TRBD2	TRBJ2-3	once	CASSLGSGGRPGTDTQYF	TGTGCCAGCAGCTTAGGTAGCGGGGGCCGTCCCGGCACAGATACGCAGTATTTT
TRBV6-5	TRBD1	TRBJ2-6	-	CASWDSSGANVLTF	TGTGCCAGCTGGGACAGCTCTGGGGCCAACGTCCTGACTTTC
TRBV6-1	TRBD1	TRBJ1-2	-	CASRGTGEFGYTF	TGTGCCAGCAGGGGCACAGGGGAATTTGGCTACACCTTC